Reported below is one T cell receptor beta chain. This clone is deemed large (0.1 to 1%). Its specific antigen is unknown. The sample holds no much larger clone one base away, and base qualities are not on file. The CDR3 runs 15 residues from the cysteine to the phenylalanine. Only the CDR3 portion is preserved as DNA: 45 bases, with reading frame beginning at the first base. Cut back by 3 bases and 4 bases, the V and J ends lie 15 bases apart. From a lookup of the germline V gene, CDR1 and CDR2 are SGHNT and YENEEA. These data come from a study of T cells in localized non-small cell lung cancer (dated by TCRdb to the early 2020s). Context from the whole study: The study analyzed T cell repertoires of approximately 240 early-stage NSCLC patients, comparing tumors and uninvolved tumor-adjacent lungs. All 250 or so NSCLC patients in the cohort were treatment-naive and had localized lung tumors that were resected. A mean age of roughly 66 years was recorded for the NSCLC patients, of whom more than 120 were male and more than 85 were female. The paper as a whole reports these results and caveats: Uninvolved tumor-adjacent lung showed the highest T cell clonality, higher than tumor, which suggests more focused antigenic responses in the adjacent lung. Longer overall survival was associated with higher T cell density in blood, whereas shorter survival was associated with higher clonality in adjacent lung. Multi-region tumor sequencing was not performed, so intratumor heterogeneity could not be excluded. Because the study design was exploratory, TCR variables were selected using unadjusted p-values without false-discovery rate correction. A median of roughly 58 of the top 100 tumor clones were detected in paired uninvolved adjacent lung, and some 28 of these tumor clones were also found among the top 100 clones of the paired uninvolved adjacent lung.

At diagnosis, tumor, uninvolved tumor-adjacent lung and peripheral blood were collected and then preserved as a mix of FFPE and fresh-frozen material. TCR beta CDR3 regions were sequenced from DNA using the immunoSEQ Assay. The study's processing was this. To compute T cell density, TCR beta template counts were normalized to usable DNA, which was estimated by amplifying housekeeping genes. Using the preseqR package, richness was estimated by extrapolating to 120,000 templates for tissue samples and 400,000 templates for PBMC samples. Clonality was taken to be one minus Pielou's evenness. Tissue-enriched TCRs were identified by differential abundance testing using productive amino-acid clonotypes, minimum total count 5 and alpha 0.1. The Jaccard Index and the Morisita Overlap Index were used to measure how much the repertoires overlapped between compartments. GLIPH grouped TCR beta CDR3s together with public tetramer-defined viral CDR3s, and a viral motif had to include at least three viral sequences and also show V-gene enrichment. In its TCRdb copy, this immuneACCESS table keeps in-frame sequences only and misses some clones. Where compared with another copy, unresolved V genes explain less than half of these, and the others have no known cause. That table gives V, J and clone size, and the DNA gave D and trimming. For this sample the table gives 2,000 to 3,000 clones, of which about 24% were detected only once. The top ten hold 10% to 15% of the sample.

The input for sequencing was lung tumor tissue, taken before any cancer treatment. The receptor chain draws on TRBV11-3 and TRBJ1-1, with TRBD1 perhaps the D gene, on 5 matching bases. The TCR comes from a woman between 35 and 70 years old with stage II squamous cell lung carcinoma. The DNA sequence reads TGTGCCAGCAGCTTGGCCCAGGGTCGTGTCACTGAAGCTTTCTTT. Its protein reads: CASSLAQGRVTEAFF.